This is a list of T cell receptor beta chains from one sample in a study of T cell responses to AZD1222 COVID-19 vaccine. TCRdb's table, derived via immunoSEQ multiplex PCR, lists solely in-frame clones and lacks some. Of about 150,000 clones in the sample, approximately 88% were seen once. Sample: peripheral blood, taken on day 0 of MenACWY control vaccination. Receptors were obtained from an adult in good health. The CDR3 runs from the conserved cysteine through the conserved F or W. D genes are given only for firm matches. Rows give clone size only sometimes, using once, few, many, or a class for an expanded clone.

TRBV6-5,TRBJ1-6,NA,NA,CASSQTKNSPLHF,TGTGCCAGCAGCCAGACCAAAAATTCACCCCTCCACTTT
TRBV6-2/TRBV6-3,TRBJ1-2,NA,NA,CASTYLVRPAHYGYTF,TGTGCCAGCACTTACCTAGTTCGGCCGGCCCACTATGGCTACACCTTC
TRBV4-3,TRBJ1-2,once,TRBD1,CASSQGYYAGGTGVNYGYTF,TGCGCCAGCAGCCAAGGCTACTACGCCGGGGGGACAGGAGTCAACTATGGCTACACCTTC
TRBV5-4,TRBJ1-2,few,NA,CASSLGAGSTIYGYTF,TGTGCCAGCAGCTTGGGGGCAGGATCGACGATTTATGGCTACACCTTC
TRBV5-1,TRBJ2-7,once,NA,CASSLTYGTPPWYF,TGCGCCAGCAGCTTGACATACGGGACACCGCCCTGGTACTTC
TRBV2,TRBJ1-1,NA,TRBD1,CASIGAGGITEAFF,TGTGCCAGCATCGGTGCAGGGGGCATCACTGAAGCTTTCTTT
TRBV5-1,TRBJ1-3,NA,NA,CASSPEVADSGNTIYF,TGCGCCAGCAGCCCGGAGGTAGCAGACTCTGGAAACACCATATATTTT
TRBV7-3,TRBJ1-2,NA,NA,CASSLTAGVGGGYTF,TGTGCCAGCAGCTTAACGGCAGGGGTTGGTGGGGGCTACACCTTC
TRBV25-1,TRBJ2-1,once,NA,CASSDVWSYNEQFF,TGTGCCAGCAGTGACGTTTGGTCCTACAATGAGCAGTTCTTC
TRBV5-1,TRBJ2-5,NA,NA,CASSPLGGTISAQETQYF,TGCGCCAGCAGCCCACTTGGAGGGACCATTTCAGCCCAAGAGACCCAGTACTTC
TRBV6-5,TRBJ1-2,NA,TRBD1,CASSSGGPTGVKGYTF,TGTGCCAGCAGTTCCGGCGGGCCGACAGGGGTAAAGGGCTACACCTTC
TRBV19,TRBJ2-3,NA,NA,CASSWRRGDADTQYF,TGTGCCAGTAGTTGGCGCAGGGGAGACGCAGATACGCAGTATTTT
TRBV9,TRBJ1-6,NA,NA,CASSVVPGKNSPLHF,TGTGCCAGCAGCGTAGTCCCAGGGAAGAATTCACCCCTCCACTTT
TRBV6-5,TRBJ1-2,NA,NA,CASSYGETAFYGYTF,TGTGCCAGCAGTTACGGGGAGACAGCCTTCTATGGCTACACCTTC
TRBV7-9,TRBJ2-3,once,NA,CASSQDGGTYSTDTQYF,TGTGCCAGCAGCCAGGACGGAGGAACTTATAGCACAGATACGCAGTATTTT
TRBV7-2,TRBJ2-1,NA,TRBD1,CASSTAGTEPNEQFF,TGTGCCAGCAGCACGGCCGGGACAGAACCTAATGAGCAGTTCTTC
TRBV2,TRBJ1-2,NA,NA,CASSDNRYGYTF,TGTGCCAGCAGTGATAACCGATATGGCTACACCTTC
TRBV5-4,TRBJ2-1,NA,TRBD2,CASTSSGRAGEQFF,TGTGCCAGCACCTCTAGCGGGAGGGCCGGTGAGCAGTTCTTC
TRBV5-4,TRBJ2-5,NA,TRBD2,CASSSTSGTGETQYF,TGTGCCAGCAGCTCGACTAGCGGAACTGGAGAGACCCAGTACTTC
TRBV7-2,TRBJ2-7,NA,NA,CASSLGTLSYEQYF,TGTGCCAGCAGCTTGGGGACTTTGTCCTACGAGCAGTACTTC
TRBV20-1,TRBJ2-1,NA,NA,CSASYREQFF,TGCAGTGCTAGCTACCGTGAGCAGTTCTTC
TRBV6-2/TRBV6-3,TRBJ1-2,few,NA,CASSYLFHGNRHYGYTF,TGTGCCAGCAGTTACTTGTTCCACGGGAATCGACACTATGGCTACACCTTC
TRBV7-6,TRBJ2-2,NA,NA,CASSLRPQRSYPGELFF,TGTGCCAGCAGCTTACGGCCTCAGAGAAGTTATCCCGGGGAGCTGTTTTTT
TRBV28,TRBJ1-1,NA,NA,CASSPIARGTEAFF,TGTGCCAGCAGCCCCATTGCTAGGGGCACTGAAGCTTTCTTT
TRBV11-3,TRBJ2-3,NA,NA,CASSFDSTDTQYF,TGTGCCAGCAGCTTCGACAGCACAGATACGCAGTATTTT
TRBV3-1/TRBV3-2,TRBJ1-2,NA,TRBD1,CASSKGTGANYGYTF,TGTGCCAGCAGCAAGGGGACAGGAGCTAACTATGGCTACACCTTC
TRBV20-1,TRBJ2-3,NA,NA,CSARGPDTQYF,TGCAGTGCTAGAGGTCCAGATACGCAGTATTTT
TRBV7-2,TRBJ2-7,NA,NA,CASSLSVDVTYEQYF,TGTGCCAGCAGCTTATCGGTAGACGTAACCTACGAGCAGTACTTC
TRBV7-9,TRBJ1-2,once,NA,CASSLFGEANYGYTF,TGTGCCAGCAGCTTATTCGGCGAAGCTAACTATGGCTACACCTTC
TRBV6-5,TRBJ1-6,NA,TRBD1,CASSRDRENSPLHF,TGTGCCAGCAGCCGAGACAGGGAGAATTCACCCCTCCACTTT
TRBV6-2/TRBV6-3,TRBJ1-1,NA,TRBD1,CASSYSLGQFNTEAFF,TGTGCCAGCAGTTACTCTCTGGGACAGTTCAACACTGAAGCTTTCTTT
TRBV2,TRBJ2-5,NA,NA,CASARRSETQYF,TGTGCCAGCGCTAGGAGGTCAGAGACCCAGTACTTC
TRBV3-1/TRBV3-2,TRBJ1-2,NA,NA,CASSQEGRGQRGGYTF,TGTGCCAGCAGCCAAGAGGGACGGGGGCAGCGAGGCGGCTACACCTTC
TRBV6-5,TRBJ2-5,NA,NA,CASSYSSQETQYF,TGTGCCAGCAGTTACTCTTCCCAAGAGACCCAGTACTTC
TRBV7-9,TRBJ2-7,NA,NA,CASSLGGDWGEQYF,TGTGCCAGCAGCTTGGGCGGGGACTGGGGGGAGCAGTACTTC
TRBV5-4,TRBJ2-1,NA,NA,CASSLDSRLYNEQFF,TGTGCCAGCAGCTTAGACTCCAGATTATACAATGAGCAGTTCTTC
TRBV19,TRBJ1-6,few,NA,CASTPQGGSPLHF,TGTGCCAGTACGCCCCAGGGCGGTTCACCCCTCCACTTT
TRBV6-5,TRBJ2-5,NA,TRBD1,CASRLGGSIETQYF,TGTGCCAGCAGGCTAGGGGGCTCTATAGAGACCCAGTACTTC
TRBV7-3,TRBJ1-1,NA,NA,CASSYAGTVEAFF,TGTGCCAGCAGTTACGCGGGGACGGTAGAAGCTTTCTTT
TRBV4-3,TRBJ1-2,NA,TRBD1,CASSQDWGQGSYGYTF,TGCGCCAGCAGCCAAGATTGGGGACAGGGGTCCTATGGCTACACCTTC
TRBV19,TRBJ2-3,NA,NA,CASKDSDLGGRQYF,TGTGCCAGTAAAGACAGTGACCTTGGGGGTAGGCAGTATTTT
TRBV3-1/TRBV3-2,TRBJ1-1,NA,NA,CASSPDGNTEAFF,TGTGCCAGCAGTCCAGATGGGAACACTGAAGCTTTCTTT
TRBV19,TRBJ1-5,NA,NA,CASSVTGTSNQPQHF,TGTGCCAGTAGTGTAACTGGGACTAGCAATCAGCCCCAGCATTTT
TRBV7-3,TRBJ2-1,NA,NA,CASSLMEGANEQFF,TGTGCCAGCAGCTTAATGGAGGGGGCGAATGAGCAGTTCTTC
TRBV27,TRBJ2-5,NA,NA,CASRKWGEETQYF,TGTGCCAGCAGGAAATGGGGGGAAGAGACCCAGTACTTC
TRBV5-6,TRBJ1-6,NA,NA,CASNREPNSPLHF,TGTGCCAGCAACCGGGAGCCTAATTCACCCCTCCACTTT
TRBV10-3,TRBJ1-2,NA,NA,CAISDAEGRGYTF,TGTGCCATCAGTGACGCCGAGGGTCGCGGCTACACCTTC
TRBV28,TRBJ1-5,NA,TRBD1,CASRTTGGAVLLQPQHF,TGTGCCAGCAGGACAACAGGGGGCGCGGTTCTTCTTCAGCCCCAGCATTTT